This is a list of T cell receptor beta chains from one sample in a study of early T cells in non-severe SARS-CoV-2 infection. TCRdb re-called the 5' RACE reads through MiXCR, storing one row per CDR3 protein. Here the sample spans about 54,000 distinct CDR3 sequences, about 7.7% being singletons. The sequenced sample was whole blood, obtained at baseline. These receptors were taken from an adult who was a healthcare worker with PCR-confirmed SARS-CoV-2 infection or an uninfected control (not recorded which). Both conserved end residues are trimmed from each CDR3. The order of the fields is J gene, V gene, CDR3 protein.

TRBJ2-7 TRBV11-3 ASSPQSGEGSYEQY
TRBJ2-1 TRBV5-1 ASSLVGEPYNEQF
TRBJ2-6 TRBV7-2 ASSFVSGSGANVLT
TRBJ2-7 TRBV11-2 ASSLGAAGTPHEQY
TRBJ2-7 TRBV9 ASSTGTSGTSYEQY
TRBJ1-4 TRBV7-9 ASSDNIGQGYEKLF
TRBJ1-1 TRBV25-1 ASSGWSAVEAF
TRBJ2-5 TRBV3-1 ASSKSLFGLAGYQETQY
TRBJ2-7 TRBV2 ASSDSGAVYEQY
TRBJ1-6 TRBV20-1 SARPMIGTGNSPLH
TRBJ2-3 TRBV28 ASSVIAGGWEDTQY
TRBJ1-1 TRBV6-5 ASGGGRNTEAF
TRBJ2-1 TRBV3-1 ASSPGGTSGRRVEQF
TRBJ2-3 TRBV20-1 SARRVSGGNTDTQY
TRBJ2-2 TRBV4-1 ASSQLGTGELF
TRBJ2-3 TRBV12-3/TRBV12-4 ASSPVLFGYTDTQY
TRBJ2-7 TRBV5-1 ASSPWETGNYEQY
TRBJ1-4 TRBV25-1 ASTEGARGSEKLF
TRBJ2-1 TRBV12-3/TRBV12-4 ASSPFRSYNEQF
TRBJ2-5 TRBV7-9 ASSFRQQETQY
TRBJ1-4 TRBV6-6 ASSYLPRENEKLF
TRBJ1-1 TRBV6-4 ASSERANTEAF
TRBJ2-5 TRBV6-5 ASSYFGQGETQY
TRBJ2-4 TRBV4-3 TSSQGSAKNIQY
TRBJ2-3 TRBV7-6 ASSPLYDRGHTQY
TRBJ2-7 TRBV25-1 ASSGTEAEQY
TRBJ1-5 TRBV28 ASSLGNQPQH
TRBJ2-7 TRBV12-3/TRBV12-4 ASKLNGAYEQY